This entry lists 21 T cell receptor beta chains sequenced from one sample in a study of radiation and T cells in renal cell carcinoma. Time point here: baseline pretreatment blood. Treatment meaning: 15 Gy SBRT to primary tumor, nephrectomy 4 weeks later. Method: immunoSEQ multiplex PCR; TCRdb's copy keeps in-frame clones and lacks some. The top ten hold roughly 23% of the sample, which has more than 140,000 clones, around 78% seen once. The material sequenced was blood, taken from a patient whose treatment included radiotherapy and nephrectomy. These receptors all come from a woman in her 50s with renal cell carcinoma.

The genes are TRBV5-4 and TRBJ2-7; D is unclear. Trimming cost V 1 base and J 1 base, with 3 bases left between them. This CDR3 comprises 12 residues. The germline gives CDR1 SGHNT, CDR2 YYREEE (reference sequence). CDR3 in DNA: TGTGCCAGCAGCTTGAAGTCCTACGAGCAGTACTTC. It yields the protein CASSLKSYEQYF. The variable domain in full, completed from reference TRBV5-4 and TRBJ2-7, reads ETGVTQSPTHLIKTRGQQVTLRCSSQSGHNTVSWYQQALGQGPQFIFQYYREEENGRGNFPPRFSGLQFPNYSSELNVNALELDDSALYLCASSLKSYEQYFGPGTRLTVT.

This clone showed up just once. This sequence joins TRBV6-6 and TRBJ2-7; D is unclear. The CDR3 loop spans 11 amino acids. CDR1 and CDR2 (germline): MNHNY, SVGAGI (reference sequence). Trimming left V 2 bases short and J 3 bases short, with 2 bases between. The CDR3 DNA is TGTGCCAGCAGTTACGACTACGAGCAGTACTTC. It yields the protein CASSYDYEQYF.

The chain couples TRBV28 to TRBJ1-4; 7 bases align to TRBD1. The CDR3 runs to 12 residues. Germline V lookup: CDR1 MDHEN, CDR2 SYDVKM. J gave up 7 bases and V 11 bases, and 7 bases lay outside the gene matches. The CDR3 bases are TGTGCCTCTTGGCAGGGGGGTGAAAAACTGTTTTTT. This translates into CASWQGGEKLFF.

This clone was recorded once. The chain employs TRBV5-1 and TRBJ1-4, with D uncertain. The CDR3 length is 15 residues. The V gene lost 7 bases and the J gene lost 2 bases, with 15 bases spanning the gap. The germline gives CDR1 SGHRS, CDR2 YFSETQ. This chain's CDR3 is CASAVARATNEKLFF. Here the CDR3 DNA reads TGCGCCAGCGCAGTGGCCCGGGCCACTAATGAAAAACTGTTTTTT.

The V gene is TRBV2, the J gene TRBJ2-7, with 7 bases that match TRBD2. V gave up 6 bases and J gave up 2 bases; unmatched junction bases: 7. CDR1 SNHLY and CDR2 FYNNEI come from the germline V gene. This CDR3 has 14 residues. The CDR3 region has the DNA TGTGCCAGCAGGGGAGGGGCAGAAGCCTACGAGCAGTACTTC. It is translated as CASRGGAEAYEQYF.

This rearrangement joins TRBV28 to TRBJ2-7; 7 bases match TRBD2. The J segment lost 1 base and the V segment lost 8 bases, leaving 5 bases of the junction unmatched. There are 13 residues in the CDR3. Germline lookup yields CDR1 MDHEN and CDR2 SYDVKM. The DNA of the CDR3 is TGTGCCAGCGAGGGAGCGGGGTCCTACGAGCAGTACTTC. It codes for CASEGAGSYEQYF.

The chain has TRBV5-1 and TRBJ2-2; 8 nucleotides align to TRBD2. In germline, CDR1 is SGHRS, CDR2 YFSETQ. V dropped 3 bases and J dropped 4; count of bases not matched to a gene: 5. This CDR3 is built from 15 residues. The CDR3 is CASSSGLGGTGELFF. DNA for the CDR3: TGCGCCAGCAGCTCGGGACTAGGCGGCACCGGGGAGCTGTTTTTT.

This chain connects TRBV5-1 to TRBJ2-2; the D gene is possibly TRBD1 (5 bases). V was clipped by 4 bases and J by 5 bases, with 9 bases between them. Germline V gene lookup returns CDR1 SGHRS and CDR2 YFSETQ. The CDR3 is 13 residues long. The CDR3 sequence is CASSLTVTGELFF. As DNA, the CDR3 is TGCGCCAGCAGCCTGACAGTGACCGGGGAGCTGTTTTTT.

V gene TRBV7-2 combines with J gene TRBJ2-5; a weak D match, TRBD2 (6 bases). Per the germline V gene, CDR1 is SGHTA and CDR2 is FQGNSA. Trimming cost V 6 bases and J 2 bases, with 13 bases left between them. The CDR3 extends over 14 amino acids. The DNA of the CDR3 is TGTGCCAGCAGTCCCGCGGAGGGACAAGAGACCCAGTACTTC. Translated, it gives CASSPAEGQETQYF.

The J gene is TRBJ1-3, the V gene TRBV7-2; D not certain. Trimming removed 0 bases at V and 0 bases at J, with 9 bases between. Germline values: CDR1 SGHTA, CDR2 FQGNSA. The CDR3 loop spans 16 amino acids. The DNA for the CDR3 is TGTGCCAGCAGCTTAGCCGGCCTAAACTCTGGAAACACCATATATTTT. This gives the protein CASSLAGLNSGNTIYF.

The gene calls are TRBV7-2 and TRBJ1-3; a weak D match, TRBD1 (6 bases). The CDR3 is 15 residues long. Trimming removed 5 bases at V and 2 bases at J, with 13 bases between. CDR1 and CDR2 (germline): SGHTA, FQGNSA. This chain's CDR3 is CASSESRGPGNTIYF. In DNA form, the CDR3 reads TGTGCCAGCAGCGAAAGCAGGGGCCCTGGAAACACCATATATTTT.

The chain employs TRBV7-2 and TRBJ1-3, with D perhaps TRBD1 (6 bases). Germline values: CDR1 SGHTA, CDR2 FQGNSA. The CDR3 has 16 residues. Trimming took off 5 bases at V and 4 bases at J, with 18 bases between the two ends. In DNA form, the CDR3 reads TGTGCCAGCAGCAACTACCAGGGGAATTCGGGAAACACCATATATTTT. Its translation is CASSNYQGNSGNTIYF.

This chain links TRBV7-9 with TRBJ2-7; D is perhaps TRBD1 or TRBD2 (7 bases each). The V and J ends lost 11 bases and 2 bases respectively, with 19 bases between them. In germline, CDR1 is SEHNR, CDR2 FQNEAQ (reference sequence). The CDR3 spans 14 residues. The CDR3: CAVPGGTAPYEQYF. CDR3 in DNA: TGTGCCGTCCCCGGGGGGACAGCTCCCTACGAGCAGTACTTC.

CDR3 region: CASSSQTGNQPQHF. The CDR3 DNA reads as TGTGCCAGTAGTTCCCAGACAGGCAATCAGCCCCAGCATTTT. This chain links TRBV19 with TRBJ1-5, with TRBD1 as a possible D gene (5 bases). CDR3 length: 14 residues. Germline lookup yields CDR1 LNHDA and CDR2 SQIVND (reference sequence). V was shortened by 5 bases and J by 2 bases, with 10 bases between the two germline ends.

This clone was detected only a few times. The J gene is TRBJ1-2, the V gene TRBV7-2; D is unclear. CDR1 and CDR2 from the germline V gene are SGHTA and FQGNSA. CDR3 size: 16 residues. Trimming took off 1 base at V and 0 bases at J, with 12 bases between the two ends. As DNA, the CDR3 is TGTGCCAGCAGCTTAGTAGGTCCAAGCGCTAACTATGGCTACACCTTC. Protein product: CASSLVGPSANYGYTF.

This clone was seen once. The chain links TRBV5-1 to TRBJ1-2; D is perhaps TRBD1 (5 bases). CDR1 is SGHRS and CDR2 is YFSETQ in the germline V gene. This CDR3 is built from 16 residues. V was pared by 0 bases and J by 4 bases, with 16 bases between. The CDR3 DNA is TGCGCCAGCAGCTTGGGACCGACAGACCTGGTCTATGGCTACACCTTC. This codes for CASSLGPTDLVYGYTF. The whole variable domain, remainder taken from reference TRBV5-1 and TRBJ1-2, is KAGVTQTPRYLIKTRGQQVTLSCSPISGHRSVSWYQQTPGQGLQFLFEYFSETQRNKGNFPGRFSGRQFSNSRSEMNVSTLELGDSALYLCASSLGPTDLVYGYTFGSGTRLTVV.

This clone was seen a few times. The chain recombines TRBV6-1 with TRBJ1-5, with a tentative D call TRBD1 (6 bases). Germline V gene sequence: CDR1 MNHNS, CDR2 SASEGT. The CDR3 extends over 13 amino acids. Trimming cost V 8 bases and J 10 bases, with 18 bases left between them. CDR3 in DNA: TGTGCCAGCCTCTTGGGACACAGCCAACCCCAGCATTTT. Encoded protein: CASLLGHSQPQHF.

CDR3 region: CASSLLEREFGELFF. CDR3 bases: TGTGCCAGCAGCTTGCTTGAGCGGGAGTTCGGGGAGCTGTTTTTT. This chain uses TRBV5-4 with TRBJ2-2; TRBD2 matches at 8 bases. The V and J ends lost 1 base and 7 bases, in that order; junction bases with no gene match: 6. Germline lookup yields CDR1 SGHNT and CDR2 YYREEE (reference sequence). The CDR3 loop spans 15 amino acids.

The chain uses TRBV28 and TRBJ1-2, with D unclear. The V end was cut by 2 bases, the J end by 3 bases, with 7 bases between. Looked up from germline, CDR1 is MDHEN and CDR2 is SYDVKM. The CDR3 contains 13 residues. CDR3 bases: TGTGCCAGCAGTTTAACCGGGGACTATGGCTACACCTTC. Its translation is CASSLTGDYGYTF.

V usage is TRBV29-1 and J usage is TRBJ1-2, with a weak D call TRBD1 (5 bases). The CDR3 has 13 residues. The germline V gene has CDR1 SQVTM and CDR2 ANQGSEA. V lost 6 bases to trimming and J lost 2 bases, with 13 bases between them. The CDR3 here is CSVGTTGNYGYTF. The CDR3, as DNA: TGCAGCGTCGGAACTACAGGAAACTATGGCTACACCTTC.

The chain recombines TRBV7-6 with TRBJ2-7; 12 positions agree with TRBD2. Germline trimming cut 5 bases from V and 7 bases from J; bases unmatched to any gene: 9. The CDR3 has 15 amino acids. Germline lookup yields CDR1 SGHVS and CDR2 FNYEAQ. The CDR3 protein is CASSPLTSGRREQYF. The CDR3 DNA follows: TGTGCCAGCAGCCCCCTGACTAGCGGGAGAAGGGAGCAGTACTTC.